This passage covers 32 T cell receptor beta chains from one sample sequenced in a study of Tregs in tolerant kidney transplant recipients. Profiling relied on immunoSEQ multiplex PCR, and the TCRdb table lists in-frame clones only, not all of them. This table lists under 35,000 clones. The nonmyeloablative bone marrow transplants came from related graft donors, with transient mixed chimerism. Sequences were derived from CD4+ T cells from blood (PBMCs), sampled 24 months after the transplant. These TCRs come from a human patient who received a combined kidney and bone marrow transplant. The graft donor may have given rise to some T cells.

To note about this clone: The read terminates 3 residues ahead of where the CDR3 ends, so the germline J gene completes it. The rearrangement uses TRBV20-1 and TRBJ2-7, with TRBD2 matching over 8 bases. The ends lost 5 bases at V and 6 bases at J; junction bases unmatched: 12. Germline V gene data show CDR1 as DFQATT and CDR2 as SNEGSKA (reference sequence). The CDR3 is 14 amino acids. CDR3 sequence reads: CSAPQDLAGFEQYF. CDR3 bases read: TGCAGTGCTCCACAGGACCTAGCGGGCTTCGAG.

Details on this clone: The sequenced fragment ends 3 residues before the CDR3 boundary, so the rest is inferred from the germline J gene. The V and J genes are TRBV7-2 and TRBJ2-1; 9 nucleotides line up with TRBD2. J lost 4 bases, V lost 0 bases, and 7 bases had no gene match. This CDR3 is built from 17 residues. Germline V gene sequence: CDR1 SGHTA, CDR2 FQGNSA. Incomplete CDR3 DNA: TGTGCCAGCAGCTTAGCCGGACTAGCGCTAGCATACAATGAG. It is translated as CASSLAGLALAYNE. The CDR3 reads in full as CASSLAGLALAYNEQFF.

A note on this clone: The read falls 3 residues short of the CDR3 end, and the missing part is taken from the germline J gene. The chain is built from TRBV20-1 and TRBJ2-7; D not certain. The CDR3 runs 14 residues. Germline V gene sequence: CDR1 DFQATT, CDR2 SNEGSKA (reference sequence). V gave up 3 bases and J gave up 0 bases, with 12 bases separating them. Incomplete CDR3 DNA: TGCAGTGCTAGGTCGCGAAAGAGCTCCTACGAG. Amino acid sequence: CSARSRKSSYE. The entire CDR3 sequence reads CSARSRKSSYEQYF.

Remarks on this clone: The DNA ends 3 residues before the CDR3 does, and the rest of the CDR3 is filled in from the germline J gene. The chain is built from TRBV19 and TRBJ1-4; D is possibly TRBD1 (5 bases). This CDR3 comprises 15 residues. Trimming took off 6 bases at V and 3 bases at J, with 14 bases between the two ends. Germline V gene data show CDR1 as LNHDA and CDR2 as SQIVND (reference sequence). The chain's CDR3 is CASSPTGAANEKLFF. Partial CDR3 DNA: TGTGCCAGTAGCCCCACAGGAGCAGCTAATGAAAAA.

Points on this clone: The sequenced fragment ends 3 residues before the CDR3 boundary, so the rest is inferred from the germline J gene. The chain links TRBV20-1 to TRBJ2-2, with D maybe TRBD1 (7 bases). Trimming removed 1 base at V and 7 bases at J, with 10 bases between. The CDR3 has 13 amino acids. CDR1 is DFQATT and CDR2 is SNEGSKA in the germline V gene (reference sequence). The CDR3 loop reads CSARGRGLGELFF. The CDR3 bases that were read are TGCAGTGCTAGAGGGAGGGGGCTCGGGGAG.

To note about this clone: The read terminates 3 residues before the CDR3 end, so the remaining end is supplied by the germline J gene. This chain links TRBV5-1 with TRBJ2-1; D uncertain. CDR3 length equals 14 residues. The V end was cut by 1 base, the J end by 2 bases, with 7 bases between. Germline CDR1 and CDR2: SGHRS and YFSETQ. The part of the CDR3 DNA that was read is TGCGCCAGCAGCTTGAATACGGCCTACAATGAG. Its translation: CASSLNTAYNE. In full, the CDR3 reads CASSLNTAYNEQFF.

Remarks on this clone: The sequenced fragment ends 3 residues before the CDR3 boundary, so the rest is inferred from the germline J gene. The chain recombines TRBV18 with TRBJ2-1, with 9 positions matching TRBD2. CDR1 and CDR2 from the germline V gene are KGHSH and LQKENI. The CDR3 extends over 18 amino acids. V dropped 3 bases and J dropped 0; count of bases not matched to a gene: 9. The CDR3 region is CASSPPRREGPSYNEQFF. CDR3 DNA, as far as it was read: TGTGCCAGCTCACCCCCTAGGCGGGAGGGCCCCTCCTACAATGAG.

Points on this clone: The read gets to within 3 residues of the CDR3 end, and the germline J gene fills in the rest. The chain recombines TRBV7-2 with TRBJ1-5; D is possibly TRBD1 (5 bases). V lost 5 bases and J lost 0, with 8 bases in between. CDR3 length: 14 residues. Germline V gene sequence: CDR1 SGHTA, CDR2 FQGNSA. CDR3 amino acids: CASSQGYSNQPQHF. The CDR3 DNA, read in part, is TGTGCCAGCAGCCAGGGCTATAGCAATCAGCCC.

As for this clone: The DNA ends 3 residues before the CDR3 does, and the rest of the CDR3 is filled in from the germline J gene. This rearrangement joins TRBV7-9 to TRBJ2-1; the match to TRBD2 covers 8 bases. This CDR3 comprises 14 residues. The ends lost 7 bases at V and 7 bases at J; junction bases unmatched: 9. Germline V gene sequence: CDR1 SEHNR, CDR2 FQNEAQ (reference sequence). The sequenced CDR3 bases are TGTGCCAGCATTTTTTCGGGCGGGAGGAATGAG. Encoded protein: CASIFSGGRNE. The CDR3 in its entirety is CASIFSGGRNEQFF.

Details on this clone: The read halts 3 residues ahead of the CDR3 end, with the missing end drawn from the germline J gene. The V and J genes are TRBV20-1 and TRBJ1-2, with 8 bases that match TRBD1. Trimming at V came to 6 bases and at J to 7 bases, leaving 7 bases not matched to a gene. CDR3 length: 12 amino acids. Germline V gene sequence: CDR1 DFQATT, CDR2 SNEGSKA (reference sequence). The chain's CDR3 is CSAETGESGYTF. The sequenced CDR3 bases are TGCAGTGCCGAGACAGGGGAAAGTGGC.

Worth noting for this clone: The read stops 3 residues short of the end of the CDR3; the missing end is completed from the germline J gene. This chain connects TRBV10-2 to TRBJ2-3, with TRBD1 matching 7 bases. Germline CDR1 reads WSHSY; CDR2 reads SAAADI. The CDR3 loop spans 16 amino acids. The V segment lost 2 bases and the J segment 1 base; nucleotides outside the gene matches: 6. This CDR3 is CASSEPSGTGTDTQYF. The CDR3 bases that were read are TGCGCCAGCAGTGAGCCCTCCGGGACAGGCACAGATACG.

Comment on this clone: The read terminates 3 residues before the CDR3 end, so the remaining end is supplied by the germline J gene. This chain links TRBV5-4 with TRBJ1-1, with a weak D call TRBD1 (6 bases). V lost 2 bases, J lost 0 bases, and 14 bases lay in between. CDR3 length: 16 amino acids. Germline V gene data show CDR1 as SGHNT and CDR2 as YYREEE (reference sequence). Incomplete CDR3 DNA: TGTGCCAGCAGCTTCCCGGACAGACCCATGAACACTGAA. Its translation is CASSFPDRPMNTE. The entire CDR3 protein is CASSFPDRPMNTEAFF.

Concerning this clone: The read terminates 3 residues ahead of where the CDR3 ends, so the germline J gene completes it. The gene calls are TRBV5-1 and TRBJ1-5, with D perhaps matching TRBD1 (5 bases). Trimming took 0 bases from V and 7 from J, leaving 11 bases between them. The length of the CDR3 is 14 residues. Germline V gene data show CDR1 as SGHRS and CDR2 as YFSETQ. The DNA read from the CDR3 is TGCGCCAGCAGCTTGGATCAGGGTGGACAGCCC. It is translated as CASSLDQGGQP. The full CDR3 sequence reads CASSLDQGGQPQHF.

Turning to this clone: The CDR3 is cut off 3 residues early in the read; its end comes from the germline J gene. The genes are TRBV29-1 and TRBJ2-3; TRBD2 might be the D (5 bases). V lost 0 bases, J lost 4 bases, and 11 bases lay in between. The CDR3 loop spans 14 amino acids. Per germline, CDR1 SQVTM and CDR2 ANQGSEA. The CDR3 is CSVEEGISADTQYF. The covered CDR3 bases are TGCAGCGTTGAAGAAGGGATTAGCGCAGATACG.

Concerning this clone: Read coverage stops 3 residues before the CDR3 terminus; the germline J gene supplies the remainder. The chain employs TRBV30 and TRBJ2-7, with D possibly being TRBD1 (5 bases). V lost 2 bases and J lost 4, with 21 bases in between. This CDR3 comprises 16 residues. The germline CDR1 and CDR2 sequences are GTSNPN and SVGIG (reference sequence). The CDR3 here is CAWSYGRAGDSYEQYF. The CDR3 DNA, read in part, is TGTGCCTGGAGTTATGGCAGGGCTGGAGACAGTTACGAG.

Note on this clone: The sequenced fragment ends 3 residues before the CDR3 boundary, so the rest is inferred from the germline J gene. The chain links TRBV19 to TRBJ2-5; D not certain. Germline V CDR1 and CDR2: LNHDA, SQIVND (reference sequence). V dropped 6 bases and J dropped 2 bases, with 10 bases sitting between them. This CDR3 comprises 13 residues. CDR3 DNA, as far as it was read: TGTGCCAGTAGCTTACAGAGACAAGAGACC. This translates into CASSLQRQET. The entire CDR3 reads CASSLQRQETQYF.

CDR3 region: CASNTGVPEAFF. The CDR3 DNA, read in part, is TGTGCCAGCAACACAGGGGTCCCGGAA. This chain joins TRBV2 and TRBJ1-1, with 7 bases that match TRBD1. The read halts 3 residues ahead of the CDR3 end, with the missing end drawn from the germline J gene. The CDR3 loop spans 12 amino acids. Germline CDR1 SNHLY, CDR2 FYNNEI.

Notes on this clone: The sequence runs out 3 residues before the end of the CDR3; the remainder is reconstructed from the germline J gene. This rearrangement joins TRBV19 to TRBJ2-1; D gene unclear. The V gene lost 7 bases and the J gene lost 6 bases, with 16 bases spanning the gap. Germline values: CDR1 LNHDA, CDR2 SQIVND (reference sequence). The CDR3 spans 14 residues. The part of the CDR3 DNA that was read is TGTGCCAGTACCCCTCGAGGCCCATTCAATGAG. It is translated as CASTPRGPFNE. The whole CDR3 reads CASTPRGPFNEQFF.

Comments on this clone: The CDR3 end is not reached by the read, which stops 3 residues before it; the germline J gene fills it in. The chain employs TRBV20-1 and TRBJ2-7; D is possibly TRBD1 (6 bases). CDR3 length: 12 amino acids. In germline, CDR1 is DFQATT, CDR2 SNEGSKA (reference sequence). V lost 6 bases, J lost 6 bases, and 15 bases lay in between. The sequenced part of the CDR3 DNA is TGCAGTGCCCCACCCCAAGGGGGCGAG. This codes for CSAPPQGGE. Given in full, the CDR3 is CSAPPQGGEQYF.

A remark on this clone: The CDR3 is cut off 3 residues early in the read; its end comes from the germline J gene. V gene TRBV5-1 combines with J gene TRBJ1-4; the D gene is possibly TRBD1 (5 bases). The CDR3 length is 14 residues. CDR1 SGHRS and CDR2 YFSETQ come from the germline V gene. V was trimmed by 4 bases and J by 0 bases, leaving 7 bases between them. The covered CDR3 bases are TGCGCCAGCAGCCAGGGATCAACTAATGAAAAA. As protein: CASSQGSTNEK. The whole CDR3 protein reads CASSQGSTNEKLFF.

About this clone: The read terminates 3 residues ahead of where the CDR3 ends, so the germline J gene completes it. This rearrangement joins TRBV7-2 to TRBJ2-2; D unclear. Trimming took off 2 bases at V and 1 base at J, with 8 bases between the two ends. Germline V gene data show CDR1 as SGHTA and CDR2 as FQGNSA. CDR3 length equals 15 residues. The CDR3 DNA, read in part, is TGTGCCAGCAGCTTAAGACTGGGGAACACCGGGGAG. As protein: CASSLRLGNTGE. The complete CDR3 reads CASSLRLGNTGELFF.

About this clone: Read coverage stops 3 residues before the CDR3 terminus; the germline J gene supplies the remainder. The chain combines TRBV18 with TRBJ1-1; 9 nucleotides match TRBD1. The V and J ends lost 2 bases and 3 bases, in that order; junction bases with no gene match: 10. This CDR3 has 17 residues. Germline lookup yields CDR1 KGHSH and CDR2 LQKENI. The DNA read from the CDR3 is TGTGCCAGCTCACCAAGCGGGACAGGGAGAGGGGACACTGAA. Its translation: CASSPSGTGRGDTE. The entire CDR3 sequence reads CASSPSGTGRGDTEAFF.

On this clone itself: Read data end 3 residues before the CDR3 end; the end is taken from the germline J gene. The chain combines TRBV13 with TRBJ2-6, with D hard to call. The V end lost 11 bases, the J end lost 3 bases, and 2 bases lay between the germline ends. Germline loops: CDR1 PRHDT, CDR2 FYEKMQ (reference sequence). This CDR3 region has 10 residues. The CDR3 reads CAHGANVLTF. The sequenced CDR3 bases are TGTGCCCATGGGGCCAACGTC.

Remarks on this clone: Read data end 3 residues before the CDR3 end; the end is taken from the germline J gene. The V and J genes are TRBV7-9 and TRBJ2-3; the D gene is possibly TRBD2 (6 bases). Looked up from germline, CDR1 is SEHNR and CDR2 is FQNEAQ (reference sequence). Trimming shortened V by 5 bases and J by 5 bases, and 11 bases separated the two germline ends. The CDR3 has 13 residues. Incomplete CDR3 DNA: TGTGCCAGCAGCACAGGAGCGGGAGATACG. This gives the protein CASSTGAGDT. The whole CDR3 protein reads CASSTGAGDTQYF.

With regard to this clone: The read gets to within 3 residues of the CDR3 end, and the germline J gene fills in the rest. The rearrangement links TRBV29-1 to TRBJ2-7, with D possibly being TRBD2 (5 bases). The CDR3 runs to 12 residues. The germline CDR1 and CDR2 sequences are SQVTM and ANQGSEA. V was pared by 5 bases and J by 3 bases, with 11 bases between. The sequenced part of the CDR3 DNA is TGCAGCGTTAGTCCGGGGAACTACGAG. This translates into CSVSPGNYE. From start to end, the CDR3 is CSVSPGNYEQYF.

Points on this clone: Sequencing ends 3 residues short of the CDR3 end; the germline J gene provides the rest. V usage is TRBV5-1 and J usage is TRBJ2-1; 7 bases match TRBD2. V lost 1 base and J lost 5; bases outside the gene matches: 9. This CDR3 comprises 16 residues. The germline V gene encodes CDR1 SGHRS and CDR2 YFSETQ. CDR3 loop: CASSLPASGTHNEQFF. The CDR3 bases that were read are TGCGCCAGCAGCTTGCCGGCTAGCGGAACCCACAATGAG.

A note on this clone: Sequencing ends 3 residues short of the CDR3 end; the germline J gene provides the rest. The chain employs TRBV20-1 and TRBJ2-4; TRBD1 agrees at 9 bases. Trimming removed 5 bases from V and 7 bases from J; junction bases left unmatched: 12. Germline CDR1 and CDR2: DFQATT and SNEGSKA (reference sequence). The CDR3 covers 15 residues. The covered CDR3 bases are TGCAGTGCTCGCCCTGGGGACAGGGCTGGGAACATT. It is translated as CSARPGDRAGNI. The CDR3 reads in full as CSARPGDRAGNIQYF.

Remarks on this clone: The missing CDR3 end, 3 residues past where the read stops, is filled in from the germline J gene. J is TRBJ1-6 and V is TRBV2; D unclear. V was shortened by 7 bases and J by 9 bases, with 16 bases between the two germline ends. The length of the CDR3 is 14 residues. Germline V gene lookup returns CDR1 SNHLY and CDR2 FYNNEI. Partial CDR3 DNA: TGTGCCAGCATTCCAGGCACGGATGTTTCACCC. As protein: CASIPGTDVSP. The whole CDR3 protein is CASIPGTDVSPLHF.

To note about this clone: The read terminates 3 residues before the CDR3 end, so the remaining end is supplied by the germline J gene. The V and J genes are TRBV29-1 and TRBJ2-1; 7 positions agree with TRBD2. Germline loops: CDR1 SQVTM, CDR2 ANQGSEA. The CDR3 has 15 residues. V lost 7 bases, J lost 0 bases, and 9 bases stayed unmatched. The CDR3 DNA, read in part, is TGCAGCGCAAACGGGCTAGCGGACTCCTACAATGAG. It codes for CSANGLADSYNE. The complete CDR3 protein is CSANGLADSYNEQFF.

To note about this clone: The CDR3 end lies 3 residues beyond the end of the read and is filled in from the germline J gene. The chain couples TRBV29-1 to TRBJ2-5, with 9 bases identical to TRBD1. The junction had 10 bases not matched to a gene; V was cut back by 6 bases and J by 5 bases. Germline V gives CDR1 SQVTM, CDR2 ANQGSEA. This CDR3 is built from 14 residues. Incomplete CDR3 DNA: TGCAGCGTGGGGGACAGGGTGGGACGGGAGACC. It yields the protein CSVGDRVGRET. The whole CDR3 is CSVGDRVGRETQYF.

As concerns this clone: The read stops 3 residues short of the end of the CDR3; the missing end is completed from the germline J gene. The chain has TRBV30 and TRBJ2-6; D gene unclear. V lost 0 bases and J lost 4, with 10 bases in between. In germline, CDR1 is GTSNPN, CDR2 SVGIG (reference sequence). The CDR3 spans 15 residues. The sequenced part of the CDR3 DNA is TGTGCCTGGAGTGTTCCCCCCTCGGGGGCCAACGTC. It translates to CAWSVPPSGANV. The whole CDR3 sequence reads CAWSVPPSGANVLTF.

Worth noting for this clone: The observed sequence ends 3 residues before the CDR3 terminus, with the missing tail filled in from the germline J gene. The gene calls are TRBV7-9 and TRBJ2-5; 7 nucleotides align to TRBD1. J gave up 5 bases and V 5 bases, and 11 bases lay outside the gene matches. Per the germline V gene, CDR1 is SEHNR and CDR2 is FQNEAQ (reference sequence). There are 15 residues in the CDR3. Here the CDR3 reads CASSTTDRLGETQYF. The covered CDR3 bases are TGTGCCAGCAGCACTACGGACAGGCTAGGGGAGACC.